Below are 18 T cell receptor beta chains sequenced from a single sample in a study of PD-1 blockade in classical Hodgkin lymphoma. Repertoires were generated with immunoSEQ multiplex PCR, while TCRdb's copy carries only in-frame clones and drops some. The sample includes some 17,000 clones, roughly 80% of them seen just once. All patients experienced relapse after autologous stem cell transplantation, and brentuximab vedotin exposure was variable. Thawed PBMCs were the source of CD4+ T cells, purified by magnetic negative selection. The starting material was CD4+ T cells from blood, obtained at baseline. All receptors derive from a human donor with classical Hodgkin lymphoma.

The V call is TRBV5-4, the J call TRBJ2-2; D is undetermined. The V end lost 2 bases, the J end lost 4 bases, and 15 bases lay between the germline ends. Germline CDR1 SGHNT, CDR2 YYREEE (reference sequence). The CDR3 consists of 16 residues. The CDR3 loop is CASSLGPIRVTGELFF. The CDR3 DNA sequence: TGTGCCAGCAGCTTAGGGCCTATAAGGGTCACCGGGGAGCTGTTTTTT.

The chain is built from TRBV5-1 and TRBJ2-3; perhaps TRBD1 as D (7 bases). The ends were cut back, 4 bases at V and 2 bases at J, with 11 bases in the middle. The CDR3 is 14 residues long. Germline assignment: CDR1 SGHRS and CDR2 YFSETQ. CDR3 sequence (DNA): TGCGCCAGCAGCGGCGGGACAGCCACAGATACGCAGTATTTT. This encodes CASSGGTATDTQYF.

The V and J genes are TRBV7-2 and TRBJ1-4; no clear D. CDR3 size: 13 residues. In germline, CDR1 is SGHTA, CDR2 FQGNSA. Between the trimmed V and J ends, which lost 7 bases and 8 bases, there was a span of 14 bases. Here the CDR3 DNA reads TGTGCCAGCACCCACGGACCGACCGAAAAACTGTTTTTT. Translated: CASTHGPTEKLFF.

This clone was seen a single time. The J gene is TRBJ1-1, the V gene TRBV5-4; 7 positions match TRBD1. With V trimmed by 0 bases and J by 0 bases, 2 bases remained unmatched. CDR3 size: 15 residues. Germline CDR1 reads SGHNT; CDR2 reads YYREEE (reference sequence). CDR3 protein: CASSLGQGLNTEAFF. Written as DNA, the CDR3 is TGTGCCAGCAGCTTGGGACAGGGTTTGAACACTGAAGCTTTCTTT.

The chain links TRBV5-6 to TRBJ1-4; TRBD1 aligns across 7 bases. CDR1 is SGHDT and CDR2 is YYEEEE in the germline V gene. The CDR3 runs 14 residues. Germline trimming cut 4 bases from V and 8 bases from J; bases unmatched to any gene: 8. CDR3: CASSAAGTVEKLFF. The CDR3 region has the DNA TGTGCCAGCAGCGCCGCCGGGACAGTAGAAAAACTGTTTTTT.

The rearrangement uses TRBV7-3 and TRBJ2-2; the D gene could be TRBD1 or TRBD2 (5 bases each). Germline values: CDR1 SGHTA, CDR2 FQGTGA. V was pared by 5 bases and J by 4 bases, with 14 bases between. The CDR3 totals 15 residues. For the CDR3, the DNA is TGTGCCAGCAGCAGGACCGGGACCTTCACCGGGGAGCTGTTTTTT. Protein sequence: CASSRTGTFTGELFF.

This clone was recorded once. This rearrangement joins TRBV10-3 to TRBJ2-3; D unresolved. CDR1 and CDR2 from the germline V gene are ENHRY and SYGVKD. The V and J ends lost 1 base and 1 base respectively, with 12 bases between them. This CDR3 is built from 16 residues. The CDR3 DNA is TGTGCCATCAGTGAGTTAGGTTCCTTTGGCACAGATACGCAGTATTTT. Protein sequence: CAISELGSFGTDTQYF.

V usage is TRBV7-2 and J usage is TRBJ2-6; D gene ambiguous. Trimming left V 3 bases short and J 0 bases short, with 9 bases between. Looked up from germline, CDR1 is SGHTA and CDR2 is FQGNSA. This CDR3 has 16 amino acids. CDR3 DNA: TGTGCCAGCAGCTTCTCTGCGAGCTCTGGGGCCAACGTCCTGACTTTC. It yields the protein CASSFSASSGANVLTF.

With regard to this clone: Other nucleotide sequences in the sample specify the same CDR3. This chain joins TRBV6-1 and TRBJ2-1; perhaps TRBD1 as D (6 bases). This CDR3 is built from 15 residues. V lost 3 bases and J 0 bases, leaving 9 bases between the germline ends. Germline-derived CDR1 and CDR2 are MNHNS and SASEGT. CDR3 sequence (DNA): TGTGCCAGCAGTGAGGGCAGGGGCTCCTACAATGAGCAGTTCTTC. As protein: CASSEGRGSYNEQFF.

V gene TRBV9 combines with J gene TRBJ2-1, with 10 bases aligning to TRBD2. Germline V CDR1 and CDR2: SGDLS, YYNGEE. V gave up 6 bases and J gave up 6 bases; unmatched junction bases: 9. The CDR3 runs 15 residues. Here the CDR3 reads CASNLSGREGNEQFF. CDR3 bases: TGTGCCAGCAACCTCAGCGGGAGGGAGGGCAATGAGCAGTTCTTC.

CDR3 sequence reads: CASSETGGRSYEQYF. The CDR3 DNA follows: TGTGCCAGCAGTGAGACGGGAGGCCGCTCCTACGAGCAGTACTTC. The rearrangement joins TRBV2 to TRBJ2-7; 7 nucleotides match TRBD2. The V segment lost 3 bases and the J segment 0 bases; nucleotides outside the gene matches: 5. This CDR3 comprises 15 residues. CDR1 and CDR2 from the germline V gene are SNHLY and FYNNEI. Based on the CDR3 plus reference TRBV2 and TRBJ2-7, the full variable domain is EPEVTQTPSHQVTQMGQEVILRCVPISNHLYFYWYRQILGQKVEFLVSFYNNEISEKSEIFDDQFSVERPDGSNFTLKIRSTKLEDSAMYFCASSETGGRSYEQYFGPGTRLTVT.

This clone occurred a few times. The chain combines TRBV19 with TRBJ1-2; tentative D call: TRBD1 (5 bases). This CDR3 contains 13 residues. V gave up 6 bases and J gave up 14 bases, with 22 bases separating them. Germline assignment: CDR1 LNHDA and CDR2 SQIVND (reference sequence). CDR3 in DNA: TGTGCCAGTAGCGAGAATGACGGGCCGCGGGGGACCTTC. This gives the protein CASSENDGPRGTF.

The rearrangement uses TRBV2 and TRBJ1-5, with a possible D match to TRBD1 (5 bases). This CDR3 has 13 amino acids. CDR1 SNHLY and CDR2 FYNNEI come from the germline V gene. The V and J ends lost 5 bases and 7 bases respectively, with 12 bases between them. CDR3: CASSFGGTQPQHF. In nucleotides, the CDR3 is TGTGCCAGCAGTTTCGGGGGGACGCAGCCCCAGCATTTT.

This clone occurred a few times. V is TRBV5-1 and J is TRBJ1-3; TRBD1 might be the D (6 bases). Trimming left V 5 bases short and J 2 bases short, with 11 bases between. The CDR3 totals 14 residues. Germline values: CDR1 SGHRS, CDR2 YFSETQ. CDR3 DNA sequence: TGCGCCAGCAGTTCGACAGGCCCTGGAAACACCATATATTTT. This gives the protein CASSSTGPGNTIYF.

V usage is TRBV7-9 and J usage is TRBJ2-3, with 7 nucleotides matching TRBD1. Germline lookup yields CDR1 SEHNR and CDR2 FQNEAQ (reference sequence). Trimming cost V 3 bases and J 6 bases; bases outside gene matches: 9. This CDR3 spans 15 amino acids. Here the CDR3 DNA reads TGTGCCAGCAGCTTCTCGACAGGGTACGGGGATACGCAGTATTTT. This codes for CASSFSTGYGDTQYF.

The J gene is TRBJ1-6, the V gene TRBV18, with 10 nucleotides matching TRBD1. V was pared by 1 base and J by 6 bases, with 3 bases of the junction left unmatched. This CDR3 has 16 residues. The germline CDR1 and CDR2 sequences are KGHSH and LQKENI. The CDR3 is CASSPRTGGGNSPLHF. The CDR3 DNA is TGTGCCAGCTCACCACGGACAGGGGGTGGTAATTCACCCCTCCACTTT. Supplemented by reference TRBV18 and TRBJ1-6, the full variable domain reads NAGVMQNPRHLVRRRGQEARLRCSPMKGHSHVYWYRQLPEEGLKFMVYLQKENIIDESGMPKERFSAEFPKEGPSILRIQQVVRGDSAAYFCASSPRTGGGNSPLHFGNGTRLTVT.

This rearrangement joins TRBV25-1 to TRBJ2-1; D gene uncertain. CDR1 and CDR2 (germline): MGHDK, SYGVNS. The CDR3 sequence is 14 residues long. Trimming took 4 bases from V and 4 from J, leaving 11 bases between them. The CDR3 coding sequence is TGTGCCAGCAGTGGTACCGGGCCTTACAATGAGCAGTTCTTC. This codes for CASSGTGPYNEQFF.

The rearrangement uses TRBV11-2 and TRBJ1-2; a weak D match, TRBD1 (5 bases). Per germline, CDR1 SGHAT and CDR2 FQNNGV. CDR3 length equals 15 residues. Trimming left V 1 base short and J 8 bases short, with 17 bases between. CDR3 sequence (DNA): TGTGCCAGCAGCTTAGGGGGACTGCTGGCCGTCGGCTACACCTTC. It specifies CASSLGGLLAVGYTF.